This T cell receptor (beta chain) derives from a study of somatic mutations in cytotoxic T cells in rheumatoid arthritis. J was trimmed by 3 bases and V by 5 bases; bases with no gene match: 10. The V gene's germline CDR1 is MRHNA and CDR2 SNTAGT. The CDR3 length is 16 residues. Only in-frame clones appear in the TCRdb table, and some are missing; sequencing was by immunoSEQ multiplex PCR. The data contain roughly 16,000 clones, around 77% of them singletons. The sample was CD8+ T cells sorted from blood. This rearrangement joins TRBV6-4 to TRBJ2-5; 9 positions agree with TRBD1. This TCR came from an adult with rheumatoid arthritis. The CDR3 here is CASSKPPGQGKETQYF. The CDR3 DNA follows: TGTGCCAGCAGTAAACCCCCGGGACAGGGTAAAGAGACCCAGTACTTC.